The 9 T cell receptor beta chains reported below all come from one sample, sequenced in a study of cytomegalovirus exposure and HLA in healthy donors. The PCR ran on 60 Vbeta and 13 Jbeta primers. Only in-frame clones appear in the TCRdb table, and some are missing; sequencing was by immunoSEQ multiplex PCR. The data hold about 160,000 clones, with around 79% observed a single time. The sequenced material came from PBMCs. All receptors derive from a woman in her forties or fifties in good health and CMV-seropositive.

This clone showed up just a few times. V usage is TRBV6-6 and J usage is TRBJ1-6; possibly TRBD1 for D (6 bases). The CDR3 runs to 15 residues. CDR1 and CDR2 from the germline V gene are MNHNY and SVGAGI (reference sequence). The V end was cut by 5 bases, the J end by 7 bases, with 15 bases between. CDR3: CASSQPGHLNSPLHF. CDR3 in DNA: TGTGCCAGCAGTCAACCGGGACATTTAAATTCACCCCTCCACTTT.

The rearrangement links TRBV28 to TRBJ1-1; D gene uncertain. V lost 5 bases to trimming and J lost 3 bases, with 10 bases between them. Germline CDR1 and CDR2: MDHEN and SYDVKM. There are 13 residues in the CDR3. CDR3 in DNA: TGTGCCAGCAGTGGGCATGGGTACACTGAAGCTTTCTTT. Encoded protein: CASSGHGYTEAFF.

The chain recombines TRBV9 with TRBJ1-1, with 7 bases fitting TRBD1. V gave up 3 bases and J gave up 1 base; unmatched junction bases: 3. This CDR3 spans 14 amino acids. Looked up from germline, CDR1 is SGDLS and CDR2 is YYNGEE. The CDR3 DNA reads TGTGCCAGCAGCGCGACAGGGTCGAACACTGAAGCTTTCTTT. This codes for CASSATGSNTEAFF.

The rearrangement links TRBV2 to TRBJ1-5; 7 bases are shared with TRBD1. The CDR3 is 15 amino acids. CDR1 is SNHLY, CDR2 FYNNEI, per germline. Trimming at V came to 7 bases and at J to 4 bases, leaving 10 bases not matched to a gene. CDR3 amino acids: CASTSDRSPNQPQHF. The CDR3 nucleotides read TGTGCCAGCACCTCGGACAGGAGCCCTAATCAGCCCCAGCATTTT.

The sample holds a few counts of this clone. CDR3 region: CASSPGVGTEAFF. The CDR3 nucleotides are TGCGCCAGCAGCCCAGGGGTGGGTACTGAAGCTTTCTTT. The V call is TRBV4-3, the J call TRBJ1-1; D possibly corresponds to TRBD1 (6 bases). CDR1 is LGHNA and CDR2 is YSLEER in the germline V gene. CDR3 length equals 13 residues. Trimming took off 4 bases at V and 5 bases at J, with 11 bases between the two ends.

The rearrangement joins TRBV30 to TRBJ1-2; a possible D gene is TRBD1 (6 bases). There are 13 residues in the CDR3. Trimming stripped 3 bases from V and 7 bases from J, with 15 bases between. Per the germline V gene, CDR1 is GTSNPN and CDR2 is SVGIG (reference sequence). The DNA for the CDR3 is TGTGCCTGGAGGCGACAGGCGGTGGGTGGCTACACCTTC. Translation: CAWRRQAVGGYTF.

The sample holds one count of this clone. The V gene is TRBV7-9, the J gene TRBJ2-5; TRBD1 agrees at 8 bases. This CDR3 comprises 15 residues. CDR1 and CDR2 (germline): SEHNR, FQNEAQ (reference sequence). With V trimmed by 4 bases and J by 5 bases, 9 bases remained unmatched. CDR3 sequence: CASSSGTGGFETQYF. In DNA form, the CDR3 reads TGTGCCAGCAGCTCCGGGACAGGAGGGTTTGAGACCCAGTACTTC.

The CDR3 protein is CASSLDGGGVRNTIYF. DNA of the CDR3: TGTGCCAGCAGCTTAGATGGAGGCGGAGTGAGAAACACCATATATTTT. The chain couples TRBV7-9 to TRBJ1-3; no reliable D call. This CDR3 spans 16 amino acids. Per germline, CDR1 SEHNR and CDR2 FQNEAQ (reference sequence). V lost 1 base and J lost 5, with 15 bases in between.

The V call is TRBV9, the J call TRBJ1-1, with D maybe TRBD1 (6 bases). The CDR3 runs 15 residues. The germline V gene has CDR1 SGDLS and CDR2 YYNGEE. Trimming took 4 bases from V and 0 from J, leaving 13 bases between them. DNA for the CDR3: TGTGCCAGCAGCCCACAGGACAGATTGAACACTGAAGCTTTCTTT. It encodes CASSPQDRLNTEAFF.